Given below is one T cell receptor (beta chain) in context. What it binds is unknown. The length of the CDR3 is 13 residues. V lost 4 bases, J lost 2 bases, and 8 bases lay in between. Per the germline V gene, CDR1 is MNHEY and CDR2 is SMNVEV (reference sequence). Negative magnetic isolation gave CD8+ and CD4+ cells; FACS enriched CD8+ TEMRA. This record comes from a study of CD8 T cells in Susac syndrome. Reverse transcription of roughly 0.45 to 1 ug RNA used random hexamers. Coverage of TCR beta CDR3 amplification by immunoSEQ multiplex PCR extended to 54 Vbeta and 13 Jbeta. In TCRdb, the immunoSEQ multiplex PCR reads were re-called with MiXCR into one record per CDR3 protein. The top ten hold about 0.07% of the sample, which has 300,000 or so distinct CDR3 sequences, about 91% seen once. Study-level points and caveats: Acknowledgment was made by the study that its TCR sequencing and HLA analysis involved a relatively small number of individuals.

The genes are TRBV27 and TRBJ1-2, with no clear D. The material sequenced was CD4+ T cells from PBMCs. The sequence was obtained from a human donor with multiple sclerosis. Here the CDR3 DNA reads TGTGCCAGCAGTTCCCGGGTCAACTATGGCTACACCTTC. This sequence encodes CASSSRVNYGYTF.